Below, one T cell receptor (beta chain) is given with its context. TCRdb itself ran the 5' RACE reads through MiXCR, one entry per CDR3 protein. The table shows around 510,000 distinct CDR3 sequences, with approximately 21% occurring only once. This specimen comes from a study of T-cell memory formation after mild COVID-19. In the study overall: For the most part, TCR clusters were specific to one donor.

This CDR3 is 14 amino acids long. Germline lookup yields CDR1 SGHKS and CDR2 YYEKEE (reference sequence). V lost 4 bases to trimming and J lost 2 bases, with 13 bases between them. Sequencing used PBMCs or a T cell subset sorted from them (not recorded which). This sequence joins TRBV5-5 and TRBJ2-7; D is perhaps TRBD1 or TRBD2 (5 bases each). This clonotype was obtained from an adult woman who had mild COVID-19 (a few samples of this study predate the infection). Cell type and time point are not known. CDR3 nucleotide sequence: TGTGCCAGCAGCCTCCGGGACGTTACCTACGAGCAGTACTTC. Translating it yields CASSLRDVTYEQYF.